This is a list of T cell receptor beta chains from one sample in a study of blood T cell repertoires in COVID-19. TCRdb keeps only in-frame clones here, not all; method: immunoSEQ multiplex PCR. The sample shows tens of thousands of clones, roughly 70% of them seen only once. Sequenced sample: peripheral blood. These receptors originate from a human donor with acute or convalescent COVID-19. The donor label of this sample is uncertain. CDR3s include the opening cysteine and the closing phenylalanine or tryptophan. Fields, in order: D gene, V gene, clone size, J gene, CDR3 DNA, CDR3 protein. A D gene is named only where the DNA matches it firmly. Size tells how often a clone was seen (once, few, many) or the class of an expanded clone, and some rows leave it out.

d_call: NA; v_call: TRBV5-1; clone_size: NA; j_call: TRBJ1-2; cdr3_nt: TGCGCCAGCAGCCCTACAGGGTTTGACGGCTACACCTTC; cdr3_aa: CASSPTGFDGYTF
d_call: NA; v_call: TRBV15; clone_size: few; j_call: TRBJ2-7; cdr3_nt: TGTGCCACCAGCAGAGATAGTAGGGGCTCCTACGAGCAGTACTTC; cdr3_aa: CATSRDSRGSYEQYF
d_call: TRBD2; v_call: TRBV5-1; clone_size: NA; j_call: TRBJ2-1; cdr3_nt: TGCGCCAGCAGCTTGGGGGCTAGCGGTTACAATGAGCAGTTCTTC; cdr3_aa: CASSLGASGYNEQFF
d_call: NA; v_call: TRBV4-3; clone_size: NA; j_call: TRBJ2-1; cdr3_nt: TGCGCCAGCAGCCCCGCGCAGGGGTCGACGAGTGAGCAGTTCTTC; cdr3_aa: CASSPAQGSTSEQFF
d_call: NA; v_call: TRBV6-1; clone_size: NA; j_call: TRBJ1-5; cdr3_nt: TGTGCCAGCAGTGAATCCCTCACGGGACTGGGCAATCAGCCCCAGCATTTT; cdr3_aa: CASSESLTGLGNQPQHF
d_call: NA; v_call: TRBV7-2; clone_size: NA; j_call: TRBJ1-3; cdr3_nt: TGTGCCAGCAGCCCAGCAGGGGTAGGAAACACCATATATTTT; cdr3_aa: CASSPAGVGNTIYF
d_call: NA; v_call: TRBV7-2; clone_size: NA; j_call: TRBJ2-2; cdr3_nt: TGTGCCAGCAGCCCCCGCGGGCTCAACACCGGGGAGCTGTTTTTT; cdr3_aa: CASSPRGLNTGELFF
d_call: NA; v_call: TRBV12-3/TRBV12-4; clone_size: NA; j_call: TRBJ1-6; cdr3_nt: TGTGCCAGCAGTGGGCCCGGAGGGTCACCCCTCCACTTT; cdr3_aa: CASSGPGGSPLHF
d_call: TRBD1; v_call: TRBV3-1/TRBV3-2; clone_size: NA; j_call: TRBJ1-5; cdr3_nt: TGTGCCAGCAGCCTCTCCCAGGGGGGTCAGCCCCAGCATTTT; cdr3_aa: CASSLSQGGQPQHF
d_call: TRBD1; v_call: TRBV28; clone_size: NA; j_call: TRBJ2-5; cdr3_nt: TGTGCCAGCAGTCCTACAACGGGACAGGGCACGGAGACCCAGTACTTC; cdr3_aa: CASSPTTGQGTETQYF
d_call: TRBD2; v_call: TRBV19; clone_size: NA; j_call: TRBJ2-7; cdr3_nt: TGTGCCAGTAGTATTCGTGGGGCTAGCGGGAACTCCTACGAGCAGTACTTC; cdr3_aa: CASSIRGASGNSYEQYF
d_call: TRBD2; v_call: TRBV11-2; clone_size: NA; j_call: TRBJ2-7; cdr3_nt: TGTGCCAGCACTCTCGGACTAGCGGGAGCCGCTGGGTACGAGCAGTACTTC; cdr3_aa: CASTLGLAGAAGYEQYF
d_call: NA; v_call: TRBV6-5; clone_size: once; j_call: TRBJ1-1; cdr3_nt: TGTGCCAGCAGTTATGAGAGCATGAACACTGAAGCTTTCTTT; cdr3_aa: CASSYESMNTEAFF
d_call: NA; v_call: TRBV12-3/TRBV12-4; clone_size: once; j_call: TRBJ1-2; cdr3_nt: TGTGCCAGCACCACCGGCGGGGCCTATGGCTACACCTTC; cdr3_aa: CASTTGGAYGYTF
d_call: TRBD2; v_call: TRBV11-3; clone_size: once; j_call: TRBJ2-5; cdr3_nt: TGTGCCAGCAGCTTAGCGAGCGGGGTGGGGGAGACCCAGTACTTC; cdr3_aa: CASSLASGVGETQYF
d_call: TRBD2; v_call: TRBV5-1; clone_size: NA; j_call: TRBJ2-3; cdr3_nt: TGCGCCAGCAGCTTACCGGGACTAGCAGCAGCAGATACGCAGTATTTT; cdr3_aa: CASSLPGLAAADTQYF
d_call: TRBD2; v_call: TRBV6-5; clone_size: few; j_call: TRBJ2-3; cdr3_nt: TGTGCCAGCAGTTACCTAGCGGGGGGATCCACAGATACGCAGTATTTT; cdr3_aa: CASSYLAGGSTDTQYF
d_call: NA; v_call: TRBV6-2/TRBV6-3; clone_size: NA; j_call: TRBJ2-1; cdr3_nt: TGTGCCAGCAGTTACTTCCGGGCAGGACAAAATGAGCAGTTCTTC; cdr3_aa: CASSYFRAGQNEQFF
d_call: TRBD2; v_call: TRBV14; clone_size: NA; j_call: TRBJ2-7; cdr3_nt: TGTGCCAGCAGCGGGACTAGCGGGAGTTTAAAAGGCAACGAGCAGTACTTC; cdr3_aa: CASSGTSGSLKGNEQYF
d_call: NA; v_call: TRBV4-2; clone_size: NA; j_call: TRBJ1-5; cdr3_nt: TGTGCCAGCAGCCAAGGTCGGGGTCAGCCCCAGCATTTT; cdr3_aa: CASSQGRGQPQHF
d_call: NA; v_call: TRBV18; clone_size: NA; j_call: TRBJ1-4; cdr3_nt: TGTGCCAGCGGAATAACTAGCTCTGAAAAACTGTTTTTT; cdr3_aa: CASGITSSEKLFF
d_call: TRBD1; v_call: TRBV5-1; clone_size: NA; j_call: TRBJ2-2; cdr3_nt: TGCGCCAGCAGCTTTCAGGGACAGGGCCCGAACACCGGGGAGCTGTTTTTT; cdr3_aa: CASSFQGQGPNTGELFF
d_call: NA; v_call: TRBV30; clone_size: NA; j_call: TRBJ1-5; cdr3_nt: TGTGCCTGGGGATTCCGGGGTGGGGATCAGCCCCAGCATTTT; cdr3_aa: CAWGFRGGDQPQHF
d_call: NA; v_call: TRBV30; clone_size: NA; j_call: TRBJ1-5; cdr3_nt: TGTGCCTGGAGTGGACAGAGTCATCAGCCCCAGCATTTT; cdr3_aa: CAWSGQSHQPQHF
d_call: NA; v_call: TRBV30; clone_size: NA; j_call: TRBJ1-1; cdr3_nt: TGTGCCTGGAGTGGAGAAAGGGGGTTGAACACTGAAGCTTTCTTT; cdr3_aa: CAWSGERGLNTEAFF
d_call: TRBD1; v_call: TRBV2; clone_size: once; j_call: TRBJ2-7; cdr3_nt: TGTGCCAGCAGCGATTGGGACAGGATCTACGAGCAGTACTTC; cdr3_aa: CASSDWDRIYEQYF
d_call: TRBD1; v_call: TRBV28; clone_size: NA; j_call: TRBJ2-6; cdr3_nt: TGTGCCAGCAGTTCACAGACAGGGAACCCTGGGGCCAACGTCCTGACTTTC; cdr3_aa: CASSSQTGNPGANVLTF
d_call: NA; v_call: TRBV7-2; clone_size: NA; j_call: TRBJ2-5; cdr3_nt: TGTGCCAGCAGCTTTAGACAGGCCCAAGAGACCCAGTACTTC; cdr3_aa: CASSFRQAQETQYF
d_call: TRBD2; v_call: TRBV4-3; clone_size: NA; j_call: TRBJ2-2; cdr3_nt: TGCGCCAGCAGCCCAAGACTAGCGGGATACACCGGGGAGCTGTTTTTT; cdr3_aa: CASSPRLAGYTGELFF
d_call: NA; v_call: TRBV25-1; clone_size: many; j_call: TRBJ2-7; cdr3_nt: TGTGCCAGCAGTGAATGGGGGGACGAGCAGTACTTC; cdr3_aa: CASSEWGDEQYF
d_call: TRBD2; v_call: TRBV6-2/TRBV6-3; clone_size: NA; j_call: TRBJ2-1; cdr3_nt: TGTGCCAGCAGTTCTTCCTGGAGAGCGGGAGCACAATACAATGAGCAGTTCTTC; cdr3_aa: CASSSSWRAGAQYNEQFF
d_call: NA; v_call: TRBV5-1; clone_size: few; j_call: TRBJ2-3; cdr3_nt: TGCGCCAGCGCAGGGACAGATACGCAGTATTTT; cdr3_aa: CASAGTDTQYF
d_call: TRBD2; v_call: TRBV9; clone_size: NA; j_call: TRBJ2-3; cdr3_nt: TGTGCCAGCACACCAGGCGGGAGGGACACAGATACGCAGTATTTT; cdr3_aa: CASTPGGRDTDTQYF
d_call: TRBD2; v_call: TRBV5-1; clone_size: NA; j_call: TRBJ2-3; cdr3_nt: TGCGCCAGCAATCCCGCGGGGGACCGCTCACATACGCAGTATTTT; cdr3_aa: CASNPAGDRSHTQYF
d_call: TRBD1; v_call: TRBV19; clone_size: NA; j_call: TRBJ2-7; cdr3_nt: TGTGCCAGTAGTACTTTGGGACAGGGTGATGTGTCCTACGAGCAGTACTTC; cdr3_aa: CASSTLGQGDVSYEQYF
d_call: TRBD2; v_call: TRBV11-3; clone_size: NA; j_call: TRBJ2-2; cdr3_nt: TGTGCCAGCAGCCATAGCGGGGGGCAGCCCGGGGAGCTGTTTTTT; cdr3_aa: CASSHSGGQPGELFF
d_call: TRBD1; v_call: TRBV7-8; clone_size: NA; j_call: TRBJ2-4; cdr3_nt: TGTGCCAGCAGCTTTGGGACAGGAGTAGCCAAAAACATTCAGTACTTC; cdr3_aa: CASSFGTGVAKNIQYF
d_call: NA; v_call: TRBV11-1; clone_size: NA; j_call: TRBJ2-1; cdr3_nt: TGTGCCAGCAGCTTAGCGGGAGGCTTTAATGAGCAGTTCTTC; cdr3_aa: CASSLAGGFNEQFF
d_call: NA; v_call: TRBV11-3; clone_size: once; j_call: TRBJ2-1; cdr3_nt: TGTGCCAGCAGCTTAGGGGCCGGCAATGAGCAGTTCTTC; cdr3_aa: CASSLGAGNEQFF
d_call: NA; v_call: TRBV13; clone_size: NA; j_call: TRBJ1-1; cdr3_nt: TGTGCCAGCAGCTTGCAGGGTTACACTGAAGCTTTCTTT; cdr3_aa: CASSLQGYTEAFF
d_call: TRBD2; v_call: TRBV27; clone_size: NA; j_call: TRBJ2-2; cdr3_nt: TGTGCCAGCACTGGGAGGGTGGAAACCGGGGAGCTGTTTTTT; cdr3_aa: CASTGRVETGELFF
d_call: NA; v_call: TRBV18; clone_size: NA; j_call: TRBJ1-4; cdr3_nt: TGTGCCAGCTCACCGGGAGGATTTGCAACTAATGAAAAACTGTTTTTT; cdr3_aa: CASSPGGFATNEKLFF
d_call: NA; v_call: TRBV21-1; clone_size: few; j_call: TRBJ1-4; cdr3_nt: TGTGCCAGCAGCAGCAAGGGCAGGGGACATGAAAAACTGTTTTTT; cdr3_aa: CASSSKGRGHEKLFF
d_call: NA; v_call: TRBV4-3; clone_size: NA; j_call: TRBJ1-5; cdr3_nt: TGCGCCAGCAGCCAAGAGTACAGGGCCCTTAATCAGCCCCAGCATTTT; cdr3_aa: CASSQEYRALNQPQHF
d_call: NA; v_call: TRBV6-2/TRBV6-3; clone_size: few; j_call: TRBJ2-7; cdr3_nt: TGTGCCAGCAGTTATCGGGGAGGTTCCTACGAGCAGTACTTC; cdr3_aa: CASSYRGGSYEQYF
d_call: TRBD2; v_call: TRBV5-4; clone_size: once; j_call: TRBJ2-1; cdr3_nt: TGTGCCAGCAGCTTGGCCTCGGGAGCGGGAGGGGCGTTCTTC; cdr3_aa: CASSLASGAGGAFF
d_call: NA; v_call: TRBV18; clone_size: NA; j_call: TRBJ2-7; cdr3_nt: TGTGCCAGCTCACCACCGGACGGGAACTACGAGCAGTACTTC; cdr3_aa: CASSPPDGNYEQYF
d_call: NA; v_call: TRBV11-2; clone_size: few; j_call: TRBJ1-1; cdr3_nt: TGTGCCAGCAGCTTACTAAACACTGAAGCTTTCTTT; cdr3_aa: CASSLLNTEAFF
d_call: NA; v_call: TRBV28; clone_size: NA; j_call: TRBJ1-5; cdr3_nt: TGTGCCAGCAGTCCGACTTCCGGGAGCCTTATTCAGCCCCAGCATTTT; cdr3_aa: CASSPTSGSLIQPQHF